This T cell receptor (beta chain) was obtained from a study of cytomegalovirus exposure and HLA in healthy donors. The study's findings and limits: 150 or so TCR beta chains were listed as cytomegalovirus-associated. Rarity marked most TCR sequences, yet some public TCRs occurred in many donors.

Researchers ran the PCR with 60 Vbeta and 13 Jbeta primers. The protocol was immunoSEQ multiplex PCR, while the TCRdb copy is restricted to in-frame clones and leaves out a portion. The table has 100,000 to 150,000 clones, approximately 80% seen once; the top ten hold about 11%. Concerning this clone itself: Antigen specificity is unknown.

CDR1 is SGHDT and CDR2 is YYEEEE in the germline V gene. With 3 bases removed from V and 2 bases from J, the gap between germline ends came to 11 bases. This CDR3 comprises 15 residues. The clonotype comes from a man aged 25 to 40 in good health and CMV-seropositive. Sequencing used PBMCs. V and J are TRBV5-6 and TRBJ2-2; no definite D call. CDR3 in amino acids: CASSSPGHNTGELFF. CDR3 nucleotide sequence: TGTGCCAGCAGCTCCCCGGGTCACAACACCGGGGAGCTGTTTTTT.